What follows are 8 T cell receptor beta chains derived from one specimen sequenced in a study of CXCR3-negative and CXCR3-positive naive CD8 T cells. Carrying UMI labels, the TRB cDNA libraries were prepared through 5' RACE. TCRdb reprocessed the 5' RACE reads and stores each CDR3 protein as one record, lacking DNA. Recorded for this sample: just over 40,000 distinct CDR3 sequences. The sequenced material came from naive CXCR3- CD8+ T cells from blood. Sample subset: CD45RO-CCR7+CD27+CD95- naive CD8+ T cells lacking CXCR3 (TNR3-). These receptors all stem from a human donor in good health. Some clones in this sample may be carry-over from other donors' samples.

The chain employs TRBV15 and TRBJ1-2. This CDR3 spans 15 amino acids. From germline, CDR1 is LNHNV and CDR2 YYDKDF (reference sequence). CDR3 loop: CATSRDLVPNYGYTF.

The rearrangement uses TRBV20-1 and TRBJ2-1; TCRdb designates TRBD2, a call that cannot be tested without DNA. Germline CDR1 DFQATT, CDR2 SNEGSKA (reference sequence). This CDR3 has 15 amino acids. The chain's CDR3 is CSAPPMGLEVDEQFF.

The genes are TRBV11-2 and TRBJ2-7; TCRdb's D call, TRBD1, is unchecked because there is no DNA. Germline assignment: CDR1 SGHAT and CDR2 FQNNGV. The CDR3 runs 14 residues. The CDR3 sequence: CASSLRGGSYEQYF.

The gene calls are TRBV6-5 and TRBJ1-2; TCRdb calls TRBD1, which cannot be checked without DNA. This CDR3 region has 14 residues. Germline lookup yields CDR1 MNHEY and CDR2 SVGAGI. CDR3 loop: CASRQGAGNYGYTF.

The chain is built from TRBV7-6 and TRBJ2-1. The CDR3 contains 11 residues. Germline CDR1 and CDR2: SGHVS and FNYEAQ. CDR3 region: CASSLDSEQFF.

V is TRBV7-9 and J is TRBJ1-4. The V gene's germline CDR1 is SEHNR and CDR2 FQNEAQ (reference sequence). The CDR3 has 16 amino acids. The CDR3 reads CASSSLSAATNEKLFF. Full variable domain (outside the CDR3, taken from reference TRBV7-9 and TRBJ1-4): DTGVSQNPRHKITKRGQNVTFRCDPISEHNRLYWYRQTLGQGPEFLTYFQNEAQLEKSRLLSDRFSAERPKGSFSTLEIQRTEQGDSAMYLCASSSLSAATNEKLFFGSGTQLSVL.

The chain recombines TRBV11-2 with TRBJ1-6. This CDR3 has 15 amino acids. Germline V CDR1 and CDR2: SGHAT, FQNNGV. The CDR3 region is CASSLGHHYNSPLHF.

The CDR3 loop reads CASSQDVGPGTEAFF. V gene TRBV4-2 combines with J gene TRBJ1-1. Looked up from germline, CDR1 is LGHNA and CDR2 is YNFKEQ. The CDR3 extends over 15 amino acids.